This T cell receptor beta chain was found in a study of shared clonotypes between healthy human individuals. The ends were cut back, 8 bases at V and 4 bases at J, with 23 bases in the middle. The CDR3 runs to 15 residues. CDR1 GTSNPN and CDR2 SVGIG come from the germline V gene (reference sequence). Repertoires were generated with immunoSEQ multiplex PCR, while TCRdb's copy carries only in-frame clones and drops some. The sample has 2 million to 2.5 million clones; 85% to 95% are singletons. Sequenced material: naive CD4+ T cells from PBMCs. Noted subset: CD45RA+ positively selected. The V and J genes are TRBV30 and TRBJ1-2, with a tentative D call TRBD1 (5 bases). The origin of this receptor is a man aged 18 to 35 in good health. Some clones in this sample may be carry-over from other donors' samples. The CDR3 DNA reads TGTGCCCTAGACAGCTCTCCTGGGCGGACCTATGGCTACACCTTC. The encoded protein is CALDSSPGRTYGYTF.